This T cell receptor (beta chain) was recorded in a study of technical replicates of blood from a handful of donors. CDR1 is LNHNV and CDR2 is YYDKDF in the germline V gene (reference sequence). V lost 0 bases and J lost 4, with 6 bases in between. The CDR3 spans 13 residues. Sequenced by immunoSEQ multiplex PCR; TCRdb stores in-frame clones only, minus some. The table shows roughly 52,000 clones, with nearly 95% occurring only once. The source material was PBMCs. The chain combines TRBV15 with TRBJ1-2; the D is unclear. The receptor comes from a human donor in good health. Some clones in this sample may be carry-over from other donors' samples. The CDR3 nucleotides read TGTGCCACCAGCAGAGATACGGGCTATGGCTACACCTTC. Residues: CATSRDTGYGYTF.